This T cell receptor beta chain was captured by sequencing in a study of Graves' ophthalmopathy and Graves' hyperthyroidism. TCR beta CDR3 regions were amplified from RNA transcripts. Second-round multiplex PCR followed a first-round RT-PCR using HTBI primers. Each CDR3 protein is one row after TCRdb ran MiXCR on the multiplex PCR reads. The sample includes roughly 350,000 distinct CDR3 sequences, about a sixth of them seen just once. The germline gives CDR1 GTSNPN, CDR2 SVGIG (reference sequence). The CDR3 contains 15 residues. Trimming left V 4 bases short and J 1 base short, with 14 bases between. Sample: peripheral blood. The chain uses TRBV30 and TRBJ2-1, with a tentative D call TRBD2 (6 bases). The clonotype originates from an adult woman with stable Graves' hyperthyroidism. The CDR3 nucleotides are TGTGCCTGGATGGAAGCTAGCGCGTCCTACAATGAGCAGTTCTTC. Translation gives CAWMEASASYNEQFF.